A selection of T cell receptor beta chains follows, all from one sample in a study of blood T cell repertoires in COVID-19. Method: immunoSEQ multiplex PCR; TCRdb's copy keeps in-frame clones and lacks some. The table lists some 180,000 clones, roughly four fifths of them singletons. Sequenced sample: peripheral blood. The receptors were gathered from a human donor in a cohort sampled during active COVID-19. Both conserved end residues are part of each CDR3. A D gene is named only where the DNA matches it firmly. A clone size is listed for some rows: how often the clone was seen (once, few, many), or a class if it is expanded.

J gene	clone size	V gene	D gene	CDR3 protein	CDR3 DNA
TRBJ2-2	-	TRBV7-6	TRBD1	CASSPLTGANTGELFF	TGTGCCAGCAGCCCTCTGACAGGGGCGAACACCGGGGAGCTGTTTTTT
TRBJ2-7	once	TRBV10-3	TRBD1	CAISEITGARYEQYF	TGTGCCATCAGTGAGATTACAGGGGCTAGGTACGAGCAGTACTTC
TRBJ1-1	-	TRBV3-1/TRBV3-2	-	CASSPGFRITEAFF	TGTGCCAGCAGCCCGGGGTTCAGAATCACTGAAGCTTTCTTT
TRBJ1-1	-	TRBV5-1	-	CASSLASGHTFMNTEAFF	TGCGCCAGCAGCTTGGCGTCAGGCCATACGTTCATGAACACTGAAGCTTTCTTT
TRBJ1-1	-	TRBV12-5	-	CASGLVQGRTEAFF	TGTGCTAGTGGTTTGGTACAGGGACGGACTGAAGCTTTCTTT
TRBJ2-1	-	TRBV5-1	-	CASSLVPGDNEQFF	TGCGCCAGCAGCTTGGTTCCGGGGGATAATGAGCAGTTCTTC
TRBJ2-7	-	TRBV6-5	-	CATRGYSFEQYF	TGTGCCACCCGCGGCTATTCTTTCGAGCAGTACTTC
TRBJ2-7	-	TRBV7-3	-	CASSPSGDSGEQYF	TGTGCCAGCAGCCCCTCCGGGGATTCGGGCGAGCAGTACTTC
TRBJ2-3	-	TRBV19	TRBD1	CASARDREPDTQYF	TGTGCCAGTGCCCGGGACAGGGAACCAGATACGCAGTATTTT
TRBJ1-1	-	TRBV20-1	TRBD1	CSADRAQEAFF	TGCAGTGCTGACAGGGCCCAGGAGGCTTTCTTT
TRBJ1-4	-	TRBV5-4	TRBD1	CASSPGTGDPRATNEKLFF	TGTGCCAGCAGCCCGGGGACAGGGGACCCACGTGCAACTAATGAAAAACTGTTTTTT
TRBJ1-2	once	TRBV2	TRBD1	CASSGNRGQGGYTF	TGTGCCAGCAGTGGCAACAGGGGGCAGGGGGGCTACACCTTC
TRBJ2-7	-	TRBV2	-	CASRPGTYEQYF	TGTGCCAGCAGACCCGGGACCTACGAGCAGTACTTC
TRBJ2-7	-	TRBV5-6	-	CASSFVSYEQYF	TGTGCCAGCAGCTTCGTTAGCTACGAGCAGTACTTC
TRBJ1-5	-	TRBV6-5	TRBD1	CASSQTGGSNQPQHF	TGTGCCAGCAGTCAGACAGGGGGGAGCAATCAGCCCCAGCATTTT
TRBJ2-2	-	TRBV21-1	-	CASSDLRGQGNTGELFF	TGTGCCAGCTCAGATCTTCGGGGACAGGGAAACACCGGGGAGCTGTTTTTT
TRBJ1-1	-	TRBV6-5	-	CASSLGAVLNTEAFF	TGTGCCAGCAGCCTTGGGGCAGTCTTGAACACTGAAGCTTTCTTT
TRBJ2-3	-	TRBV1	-	CTSSQKQGRTDTQYF	TGCACCAGCAGCCAAAAACAGGGACGGACAGATACGCAGTATTTT
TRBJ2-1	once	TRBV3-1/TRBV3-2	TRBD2	CASSQELAAGFSYNEQFF	TGTGCCAGCAGCCAAGAGTTAGCAGCGGGGTTCTCCTACAATGAGCAGTTCTTC
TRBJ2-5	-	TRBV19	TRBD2	CASSVRASGVQETQYF	TGTGCCAGTAGCGTCAGGGCTAGCGGGGTGCAAGAGACCCAGTACTTC
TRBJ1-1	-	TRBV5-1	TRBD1	CASSRRGRDTEAFF	TGCGCCAGCAGCCGCAGGGGGCGGGACACTGAAGCTTTCTTT
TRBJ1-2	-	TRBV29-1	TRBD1	CSVEGQGINYGYTF	TGCAGCGTTGAGGGACAGGGGATTAACTATGGCTACACCTTC
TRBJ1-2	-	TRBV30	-	CATQDIFRLNYGYTF	TGTGCCACTCAAGATATTTTCCGCCTTAACTATGGCTACACCTTC
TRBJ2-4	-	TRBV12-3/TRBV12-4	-	CASTLAKNIQYF	TGTGCCAGCACCCTAGCCAAAAACATTCAGTACTTC
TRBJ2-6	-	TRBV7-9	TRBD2	CASSLVAGGLPGANVLTF	TGTGCCAGCAGCTTAGTAGCGGGGGGGCTCCCTGGGGCCAACGTCCTGACTTTC
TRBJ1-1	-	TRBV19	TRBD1	CASSFSTGQGGTEAFF	TGTGCCAGTAGTTTCTCCACGGGACAGGGAGGCACTGAAGCTTTCTTT
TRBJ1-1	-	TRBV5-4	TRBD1	CASRETGANTEAFF	TGTGCCAGCAGAGAGACAGGGGCGAACACTGAAGCTTTCTTT
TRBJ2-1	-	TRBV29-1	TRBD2	CSKTSGGYNEQFF	TGCAGCAAGACTAGCGGGGGGTACAATGAGCAGTTCTTC
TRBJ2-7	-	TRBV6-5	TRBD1	CASRQGDPYEQYF	TGTGCCAGCCGACAGGGGGATCCCTACGAGCAGTACTTC
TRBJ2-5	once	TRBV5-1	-	CASSLTTTQETQYF	TGCGCCAGCAGCTTAACAACCACCCAAGAGACCCAGTACTTC
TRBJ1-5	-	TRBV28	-	CASTLAEDNQPQHF	TGTGCCAGCACCCTGGCCGAGGATAATCAGCCCCAGCATTTT
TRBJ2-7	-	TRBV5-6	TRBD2	CASSLDPAGTPYEQYF	TGTGCCAGCAGCTTGGACCCAGCGGGGACTCCCTACGAGCAGTACTTC
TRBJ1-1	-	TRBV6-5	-	CASSYSTFMNTEAFF	TGTGCCAGCAGTTACTCGACATTCATGAACACTGAAGCTTTCTTT
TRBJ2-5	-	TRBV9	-	CASSVGRGRLGWETQYF	TGTGCCAGCAGCGTAGGGAGGGGGCGCTTGGGATGGGAGACCCAGTACTTC
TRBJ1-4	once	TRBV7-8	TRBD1	CASSPPSTGWGEKLFF	TGTGCCAGCAGCCCCCCGTCGACAGGGTGGGGTGAAAAACTGTTTTTT
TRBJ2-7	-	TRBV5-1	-	CASSSTGGEQYF	TGCGCCAGCAGCTCCACAGGCGGCGAGCAGTACTTC
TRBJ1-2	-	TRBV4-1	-	CASSQDRGKVYGYTF	TGCGCCAGCAGCCAAGATCGGGGAAAGGTTTATGGCTACACCTTC
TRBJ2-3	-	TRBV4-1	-	CASSFPDSDTQYF	TGCGCCAGCAGCTTCCCGGACTCAGATACGCAGTATTTT
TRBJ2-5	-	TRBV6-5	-	CATPPEETQYF	TGTGCCACTCCCCCGGAAGAGACCCAGTACTTC
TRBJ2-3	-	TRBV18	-	CASSPAVLHTDTQYF	TGTGCCAGCTCACCAGCAGTTCTGCACACAGATACGCAGTATTTT
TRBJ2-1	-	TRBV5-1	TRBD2	CASSVTSGVSNEQFF	TGCGCCAGCAGCGTGACTAGCGGGGTTTCCAATGAGCAGTTCTTC
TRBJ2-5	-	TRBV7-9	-	CASSLWGSRETQYF	TGTGCCAGCAGCTTATGGGGCTCTAGAGAGACCCAGTACTTC
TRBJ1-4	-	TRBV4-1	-	CASSQDPGSDTATNEKLFF	TGCGCCAGCAGCCAAGACCCCGGGTCGGATACTGCAACTAATGAAAAACTGTTTTTT
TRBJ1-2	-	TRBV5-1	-	CASSLRGMAITF	TGCGCCAGCAGCTTGAGGGGCATGGCTATCACCTTC
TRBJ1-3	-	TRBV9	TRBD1	CASSFKTGGESGNTIYF	TGTGCCAGCAGCTTCAAGACAGGGGGCGAGTCTGGAAACACCATATATTTT
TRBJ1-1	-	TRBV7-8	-	CASSLEEAGDSEAFF	TGTGCCAGCAGCTTAGAAGAAGCGGGGGATTCTGAAGCTTTCTTT
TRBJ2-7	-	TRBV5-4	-	CASSLGTGQYSSYEQYF	TGTGCCAGCAGCTTGGGTACCGGACAGTACAGCTCCTACGAGCAGTACTTC
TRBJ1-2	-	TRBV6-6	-	CASSARGVGFGYTF	TGTGCCAGCAGCGCCCGGGGGGTCGGCTTCGGCTACACCTTC
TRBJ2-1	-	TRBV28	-	CASSWVSGNYNEQFF	TGTGCCAGCAGTTGGGTTAGCGGTAACTACAATGAGCAGTTCTTC
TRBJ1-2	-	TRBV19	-	CASSDRRGFGYTF	TGTGCCAGTAGCGATCGCAGGGGATTTGGCTACACCTTC